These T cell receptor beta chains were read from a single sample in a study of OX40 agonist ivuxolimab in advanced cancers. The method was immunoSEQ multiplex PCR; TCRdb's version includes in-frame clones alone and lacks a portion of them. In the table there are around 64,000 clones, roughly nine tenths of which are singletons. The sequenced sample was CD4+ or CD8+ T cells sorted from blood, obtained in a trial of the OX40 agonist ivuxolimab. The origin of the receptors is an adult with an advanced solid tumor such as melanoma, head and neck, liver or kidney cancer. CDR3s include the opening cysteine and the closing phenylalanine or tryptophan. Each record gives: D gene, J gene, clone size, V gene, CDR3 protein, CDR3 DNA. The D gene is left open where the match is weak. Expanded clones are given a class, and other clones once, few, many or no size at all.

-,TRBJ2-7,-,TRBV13,CASSPTTVHEQYF,TGTGCCAGCAGCCCCACGACGGTCCACGAGCAGTACTTC
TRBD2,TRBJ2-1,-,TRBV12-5,CASGPPGTSYLSEQFF,TGTGCTAGTGGTCCACCCGGGACTAGCTATTTGTCTGAGCAGTTCTTC
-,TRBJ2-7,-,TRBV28,CASSTYRPLTYEQYF,TGTGCCAGCAGTACGTACAGACCTTTAACATACGAGCAGTACTTC
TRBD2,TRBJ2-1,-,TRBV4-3,CASSQASGRFNEQFF,TGCGCCAGCAGCCAAGCTAGCGGGAGGTTTAATGAGCAGTTCTTC
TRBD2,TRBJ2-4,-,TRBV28,CASSLGEGGFIDF,TGTGCCAGCAGTTTAGGGGAGGGAGGGTTTATTGACTTC
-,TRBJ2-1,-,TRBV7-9,CASIGDNTYNEQFF,TGTGCCAGCATCGGTGACAATACCTACAATGAGCAGTTCTTC
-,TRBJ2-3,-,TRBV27,CASSLITDTQYF,TGTGCCAGCAGTTTGATCACAGATACGCAGTATTTT
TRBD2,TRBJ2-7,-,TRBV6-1,CASSGASGTSGTYEQYF,TGTGCCAGCAGTGGGGCCTCCGGGACTAGCGGGACCTACGAGCAGTACTTC
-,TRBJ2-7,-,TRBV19,CASGQTVYYEQYF,TGTGCCAGCGGACAGACAGTTTACTACGAGCAGTACTTC
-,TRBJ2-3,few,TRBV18,CASSPGPTDTQYF,TGTGCCAGCTCACCTGGGCCGACAGATACGCAGTATTTT
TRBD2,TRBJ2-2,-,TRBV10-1,CASSKRELEVGGELFF,TGCGCCAGCAGTAAGCGGGAGTTAGAAGTTGGCGGGGAGCTGTTTTTT
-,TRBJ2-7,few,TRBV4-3,CASSLQGSYEQYF,TGCGCCAGCAGCCTACAGGGTTCCTACGAGCAGTACTTC
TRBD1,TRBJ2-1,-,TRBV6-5,CASSSDRLYNEQFF,TGTGCCAGCAGTTCGGACAGGCTTTACAATGAGCAGTTCTTC
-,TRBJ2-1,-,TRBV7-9,CASSSLWAGSYNEQFF,TGTGCCAGCAGCTCCCTCTGGGCAGGCTCCTACAATGAGCAGTTCTTC
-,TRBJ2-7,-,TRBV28,CASSLGSYEQYF,TGTGCCAGCAGTTTAGGCTCCTACGAGCAGTACTTC
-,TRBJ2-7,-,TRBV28,CASSLGPGKNYEQYF,TGTGCCAGCAGTTTGGGGCCGGGGAAGAACTACGAGCAGTACTTC
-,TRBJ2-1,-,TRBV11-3,CASSLDKGVQLDPHEQFF,TGTGCCAGCAGCTTAGATAAAGGTGTTCAGCTAGATCCCCATGAGCAGTTCTTC
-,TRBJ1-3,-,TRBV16,CASSQYLTAETTGNTIYF,TGTGCCAGCAGCCAATATTTGACAGCCGAAACAACTGGAAACACCATATATTTT
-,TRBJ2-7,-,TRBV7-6,CASSLLLGPYEQYF,TGTGCCAGCAGCTTACTTCTGGGGCCCTACGAGCAGTACTTC
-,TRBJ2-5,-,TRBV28,CASSFGSLGEETQYF,TGTGCCAGCAGTTTTGGGTCACTGGGTGAAGAGACCCAGTACTTC
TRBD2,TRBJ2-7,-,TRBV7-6,CASSLVLAGGEQYF,TGTGCCAGCAGCTTAGTCCTAGCGGGAGGGGAGCAGTACTTC
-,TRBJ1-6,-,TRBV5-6,CASSDGTRYNSPLHF,TGTGCCAGCAGCGATGGGACAAGGTATAATTCACCCCTCCACTTT
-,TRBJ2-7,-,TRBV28,CASSRYEQYF,TGTGCCAGCAGTCGCTACGAGCAGTACTTC
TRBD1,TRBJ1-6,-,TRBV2,CASTGQGVSNSPLHF,TGTGCCAGCACCGGACAGGGCGTTTCGAATTCACCCCTCCACTTT
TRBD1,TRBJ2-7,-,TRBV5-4,CASSWGPTGDSHEQYF,TGTGCCAGCAGCTGGGGGCCGACAGGGGATTCCCACGAGCAGTACTTC
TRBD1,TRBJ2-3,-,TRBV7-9,CASNEQGASTDTQYF,TGTGCCAGTAACGAACAGGGGGCTAGCACAGATACGCAGTATTTT
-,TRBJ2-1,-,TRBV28,CASSRLGTGDEQFF,TGTGCCAGCAGTCGATTAGGGACTGGGGATGAGCAGTTCTTC
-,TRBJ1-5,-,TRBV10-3,CAIRWQYSNQPQHF,TGTGCCATCAGGTGGCAGTATAGCAATCAGCCCCAGCATTTT